This is a list of T cell receptor beta chains from one sample in a study of STAT5B mutations in CD4+ large granular lymphocyte leukemia. Some clones are missing from TCRdb's copy, which holds only in-frame ones; the method was immunoSEQ multiplex PCR. The sample lists about 6,300 clones, just under 75% occurring once. Sequencing was performed on PBMCs. These receptors came from a woman in her seventies with CD4+ T-cell large granular lymphocyte leukemia. Each CDR3 is given with its conserved first and last residue. D genes are given only for firm matches. Rows may omit the clone size; those that give it use once, few, many or a size class.

j_gene,v_gene,d_gene,abundance,CDR3aa,CDR3nt
TRBJ1-2,TRBV5-1,TRBD1,few,CASSLEQGGYGYTF,TGCGCCAGCAGCTTGGAACAGGGGGGCTATGGCTACACCTTC
TRBJ1-1,TRBV9,NA,medium-sized,CASSVGQSTEAFF,TGTGCCAGCAGCGTCGGACAGTCCACTGAAGCTTTCTTT
TRBJ1-4,TRBV7-9,NA,few,CASSLEGVINEKLFF,TGTGCCAGCAGCTTAGAGGGAGTCATTAATGAAAAACTGTTTTTT
TRBJ2-2,TRBV5-4,NA,NA,CASSSGDRNTGELFF,TGTGCCAGCAGCTCCGGAGACAGAAACACCGGGGAGCTGTTTTTT
TRBJ1-1,TRBV2,NA,NA,CASSELGEEDEAFF,TGTGCCAGCAGTGAACTCGGGGAAGAGGATGAAGCTTTCTTT
TRBJ1-5,TRBV2,NA,few,CASRGWGYQPQHF,TGTGCCAGCAGGGGGTGGGGGTATCAGCCCCAGCATTTT
TRBJ2-3,TRBV18,NA,NA,CASSQGGGLTDTQYF,TGTGCCAGCTCACAGGGCGGGGGCCTCACAGATACGCAGTATTTT
TRBJ2-7,TRBV7-9,NA,NA,CASSHGRTSSYEQYF,TGTGCCAGCAGCCACGGACGGACGAGCTCCTACGAGCAGTACTTC
TRBJ2-7,TRBV19,TRBD2,NA,CASSPGGGRTPYEQYF,TGTGCCAGTAGCCCTGGGGGGGGTAGGACCCCCTACGAGCAGTACTTC
TRBJ2-3,TRBV9,TRBD2,NA,CASSPLLAGGPATQYF,TGTGCCAGCAGCCCGTTACTAGCGGGGGGGCCAGCTACGCAGTATTTT
TRBJ1-1,TRBV2,NA,NA,CASSAYTEAFF,TGTGCCAGCAGCGCCTACACTGAAGCTTTCTTT
TRBJ1-3,TRBV7-2,NA,NA,CASSSLQGNTIYF,TGTGCCAGCAGCTCCCTACAAGGAAACACCATATATTTT
TRBJ2-6,TRBV9,NA,NA,CASSVGLEAGANVLTF,TGTGCCAGCAGCGTCGGACTCGAGGCTGGGGCCAACGTCCTGACTTTC
TRBJ1-4,TRBV28,NA,NA,CASRTGGELFF,TGTGCCAGCAGGACCGGAGGAGAACTGTTTTTT
TRBJ1-2,TRBV7-9,NA,NA,CASPPDSSNYGYTF,TGTGCCAGCCCACCCGACAGCTCTAACTATGGCTACACCTTC
TRBJ2-7,TRBV6-5,NA,NA,CASSSPAPVEQYF,TGTGCCAGCTCTTCCCCGGCCCCCGTCGAGCAGTACTTC
TRBJ1-3,TRBV7-2,NA,NA,CASSSQQFSGNTIYF,TGTGCCAGCAGCTCTCAACAGTTCTCTGGAAACACCATATATTTT
TRBJ1-4,TRBV6-5,TRBD1,NA,CASSWGQLRSKLFF,TGTGCCAGCAGCTGGGGACAGTTGAGGAGCAAACTGTTTTTT
TRBJ1-2,TRBV9,NA,NA,CASSVGVAANYGYTF,TGTGCCAGCAGCGTCGGAGTGGCAGCTAACTATGGCTACACCTTC
TRBJ1-2,TRBV28,NA,NA,CASSPSNYGYTF,TGTGCCAGCAGTCCCTCCAACTATGGCTACACCTTC
TRBJ1-2,TRBV5-6,NA,NA,CASSSGTPTYTF,TGTGCCAGCAGCTCCGGTACACCCACCTACACCTTC
TRBJ2-7,TRBV11-1,TRBD1,few,CASSLAQGAVEQYF,TGTGCCAGCAGCTTAGCACAGGGGGCTGTCGAGCAGTACTTC
TRBJ2-3,TRBV6-5,NA,NA,CASSYEGGPSDTQYF,TGTGCCAGCAGTTACGAGGGGGGCCCCTCGGATACGCAGTATTTT
TRBJ1-1,TRBV28,TRBD1,few,CASRGQGNTEAFF,TGTGCCAGCAGGGGACAGGGAAACACTGAAGCTTTCTTT
TRBJ2-7,TRBV9,TRBD1,NA,CASSPGQGTYEQYF,TGTGCCAGCAGCCCAGGACAGGGGACCTACGAGCAGTACTTC
TRBJ2-4,TRBV19,NA,NA,CASSTGGTAKNIQYF,TGTGCCAGTAGTACAGGGGGGACAGCCAAAAACATTCAGTACTTC
TRBJ1-1,TRBV2,TRBD1,NA,CASSVEGANTEAFF,TGTGCCAGCAGTGTCGAGGGGGCTAACACTGAAGCTTTCTTT
TRBJ1-5,TRBV27,NA,NA,CASSFRLNQPQHF,TGTGCCAGCAGTTTTAGGCTCAATCAGCCCCAGCATTTT
TRBJ1-2,TRBV4-3,TRBD1,NA,CASSQGPGTVIGYTF,TGCGCCAGCAGCCAAGGGCCGGGGACAGTTATTGGCTACACCTTC
TRBJ2-1,TRBV30,TRBD2,NA,CAWSATSGFYNEQFF,TGTGCCTGGAGTGCGACTAGCGGGTTTTACAATGAGCAGTTCTTC
TRBJ2-3,TRBV6-4,TRBD2,NA,CASSPTSGSSTDTQYF,TGTGCCAGCAGTCCGACTAGCGGGAGCTCCACAGATACGCAGTATTTT
TRBJ1-6,TRBV5-1,NA,few,CASSPTGPNSPLHF,TGCGCCAGCAGCCCCACGGGGCCCAATTCACCCCTCCACTTT